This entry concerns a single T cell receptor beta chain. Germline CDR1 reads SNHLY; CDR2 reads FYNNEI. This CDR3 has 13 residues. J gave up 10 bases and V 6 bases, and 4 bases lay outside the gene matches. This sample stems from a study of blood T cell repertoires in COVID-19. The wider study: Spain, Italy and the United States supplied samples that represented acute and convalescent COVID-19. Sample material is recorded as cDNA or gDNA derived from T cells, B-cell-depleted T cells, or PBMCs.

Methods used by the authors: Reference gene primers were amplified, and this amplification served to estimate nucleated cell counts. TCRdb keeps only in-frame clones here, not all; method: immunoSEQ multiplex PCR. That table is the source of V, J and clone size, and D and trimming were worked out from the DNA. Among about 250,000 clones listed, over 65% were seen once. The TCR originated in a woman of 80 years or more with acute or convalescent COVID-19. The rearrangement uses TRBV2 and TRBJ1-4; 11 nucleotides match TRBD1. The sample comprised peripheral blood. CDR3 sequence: CASSGQGAGKLFF. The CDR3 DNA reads TGTGCCAGCAGCGGACAGGGGGCTGGAAAACTGTTTTTT. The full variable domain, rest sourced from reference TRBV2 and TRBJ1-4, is EPEVTQTPSHQVTQMGQEVILRCVPISNHLYFYWYRQILGQKVEFLVSFYNNEISEKSEIFDDQFSVERPDGSNFTLKIRSTKLEDSAMYFCASSGQGAGKLFFGSGTQLSVL.